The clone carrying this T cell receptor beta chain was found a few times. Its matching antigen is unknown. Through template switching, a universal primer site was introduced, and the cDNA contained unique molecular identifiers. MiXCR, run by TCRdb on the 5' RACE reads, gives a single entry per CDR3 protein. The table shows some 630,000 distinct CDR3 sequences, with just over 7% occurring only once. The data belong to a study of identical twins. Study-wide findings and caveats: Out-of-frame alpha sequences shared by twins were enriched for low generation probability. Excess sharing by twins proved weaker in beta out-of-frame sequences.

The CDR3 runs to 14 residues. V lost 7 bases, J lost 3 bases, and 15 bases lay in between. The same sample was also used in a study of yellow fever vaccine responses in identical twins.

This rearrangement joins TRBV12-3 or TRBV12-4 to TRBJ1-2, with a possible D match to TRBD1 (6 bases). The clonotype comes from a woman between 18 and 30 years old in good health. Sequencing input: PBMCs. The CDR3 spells CASTTPGHDYGYTF. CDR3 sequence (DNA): TGTGCCAGCACCACCCCGGGACATGACTATGGCTACACCTTC.